This TCR beta chain was sequenced during a study of cytomegalovirus exposure and HLA in healthy donors. Study-wide results and limits: The authors excluded some V segments, including TRBV6-2 and TRBV6-3, as indistinguishable. Relative to equally common others, HLA-associated TCR beta chains showed greater clonal expansion in a later analysis.

This clone was detected once. No antigen is known for it. The primer mix had 60 Vbeta and 13 Jbeta primers. Using immunoSEQ multiplex PCR, the repertoire was profiled, and TCRdb retains in-frame clones only, with some absent. The profile covers some 240,000 clones, with roughly 91% appearing a single time and about 1.8% taken by the ten largest. CDR3 length: 15 residues. Germline V lookup: CDR1 GTSNPN, CDR2 SVGIG (reference sequence). The V segment lost 4 bases and the J segment 3 bases; nucleotides outside the gene matches: 9. The sequencing sample was made of PBMCs. The TCR was taken from a girl aged 2 to 10 in good health and CMV-seronegative. The rearrangement links TRBV30 to TRBJ2-7, with 10 positions matching TRBD1. The CDR3 DNA is TGTGCCTGGACCTCTCGGGACAGGGGTTTCTACGAGCAGTACTTC. It translates to CAWTSRDRGFYEQYF.